This T cell receptor (beta chain) was identified in a study of monozygotic twins with inflammatory bowel disease (dated by TCRdb to the late 2010s). A note on the overall study: In total, roughly 30 monozygotic twin pairs made up the full study: 19 Danish pairs, all IBD-discordant, plus nine German pairs, of which four were IBD-concordant and five were IBD-discordant. The search for disease-associated traits relied mainly on comparing IBD patients with their genetically identical healthy co-twins within discordant pairs. Each individual had, on average, about 151 000 unique TCRalpha sequences and 181 000 unique TCRbeta sequences available for analysis. What the research found in general, with its limitations: Fewer clonotypes were shared with other individuals by IBD patients than by healthy twins, most markedly in patients showing signs of disease activity. IBD patients had lower TCRbeta repertoire diversity, measured by the inverse Simpson index, than their healthy co-twins. Background noise and inter-individual variability may have been introduced into the repertoires by the differing immunosuppressive treatments among patients. Concordant and discordant twins showed no difference in repertoire similarity, possibly because of limited statistical power. No single strong signal or clonotype linked to IBD turned up in the results, so the idea that one exists was not supported. The analysis was unable to tell apart different T cell subtypes.

From each donor, a roughly 2.5 ml peripheral blood sample was collected into PAXgene tubes and stored at -80 degrees C. Total RNA was isolated from whole blood with the PAXgene blood miRNA kit on an automated QIAcube, without T cell sorting. Peripheral blood from monozygotic twin pairs who were concordant or discordant for inflammatory bowel disease underwent deep TCRalpha and TCRbeta repertoire profiling using unique molecular barcoding. Smoking habits were recorded for all twin pairs, and individuals were classified as current, former or never smokers. There are 13 amino acids in the CDR3, from cysteine to phenylalanine inclusive. The DNA sequence is not available. The germline V gene sets CDR1 to SGHRS and CDR2 to YFSETQ. The library was produced with 5' RACE. Preparation of each TCR library used approximately 3,200 ng of total RNA. For each sample, cDNA synthesis was carried out in eight separate reactions using SMARTScribe reverse transcriptase. Unique molecular identifiers containing a 6-nucleotide sample barcode were introduced through template switching during cDNA synthesis. TCRalpha and TCRbeta cDNA was amplified by two nested PCRs of roughly 15 and 9 cycles, with bead purification after each PCR. Before amplification, the cDNA was treated with uracil DNA-glycosylase and purified using the QIAquick PCR purification kit. The second PCR added Illumina TruSeq-compatible adapters along with sample-specific barcodes. Library quality and concentration were checked on TapeStation and Qubit, and libraries were pooled at around 4.9 ng each. Sequencing of pooled libraries was carried out on an Illumina HiSeq2500 single-index Rapid Run using 2 x 100 bp reads and custom sequencing primers. The study's own analysis went as follows. UMI-based consensus assembly with MiGEC version 1.2.6 was used to correct PCR and sequencing errors. MiXCR version 2.1.1 was used for V(D)J alignment, clonotype assembly and CDR3 extraction. Normalisation of gene usage, clonotype sharing and MAIT/NKT TCR abundance was achieved by analysing the top 1000, 10 000 and 20 000 clonotypes per sample. After downsampling to 27 000 UMIs, diversity was calculated as the inverse Simpson index using the vegan R package. Paired Mann-Whitney U tests on discordant twin pairs were used, with Benjamini-Hochberg multiple-testing correction. Each CDR3 protein sequence appears as one entry after TCRdb reprocessed the reads, and no DNA is included. These V and J calls originate from TCRdb's pipeline instead of the authors' own analysis. The sample table records about 380,000 distinct CDR3 sequences. 2.6% of the sample belongs to the ten largest clones.

Worth noting for this clonotype: Its antigen remains unidentified.

The specimen was blood. The sequence is built from TRBV5-1 and TRBJ2-5; with no DNA, the TCRdb D assignment of TRBD1 cannot be verified. This clonotype was sampled from a human donor with ulcerative colitis or Crohn's disease, or a healthy co-twin of an affected twin (not recorded which). The CDR3 protein: CASSLQGAETQYF.